At least ten counts were recorded for the clone carrying this T cell receptor (beta chain). The data were taken from a study of molecular identifiers for immune sequencing clone quantification. Germline lookup yields CDR1 SGHNT and CDR2 YYREEE (reference sequence). The junction had 4 bases not matched to a gene; V was cut back by 4 bases and J by 5 bases. The CDR3 totals 14 residues. Sorting selected naive CD8 T cells with a CD8+CD4-CCR7+CD45RA+ phenotype. Methods described previously were used for bulk TCR libraries, and listed TCR primers were applied. TCRdb independently ran MiXCR on the PCR reads; one entry per CDR3 protein. Found here are more than 450,000 distinct CDR3 sequences, 20% to 25% of them singletons; the top ten hold around 0.84%.

The sample was naive CD8+ T cells from blood, with Jurkat cell RNA spiked in. Subset given: FACS-sorted CD8+CD4-CCR7+CD45RA+ naive T cells. The V gene is TRBV5-4, the J gene TRBJ2-7; TRBD2 aligns across 12 bases. This clonotype originated in a human donor in good health. Some libraries in this study had Jurkat cell RNA spiked in. The CDR3 here is CASSEGLAGHEQYF. The CDR3 nucleotides are TGTGCCAGCAGCGAGGGACTAGCGGGTCACGAGCAGTACTTC.